Sequencing of this TCR beta chain was carried out in a study of cytomegalovirus exposure and HLA in healthy donors. Study-level results: The likely explanation for a cluster of highly shared sequence variants was sequencing artifact. The study listed approximately 160 cytomegalovirus-associated TCR beta chains. Apparent HLA restriction characterized most CMV-associated TCR beta chains in a later analysis.

Points on this clone: Its target is not known.

The germline gives CDR1 SGHDT, CDR2 YYEEEE. The CDR3 covers 18 residues. V lost 5 bases, J lost 3 bases, and 12 bases stayed unmatched. The PCR was carried out with 60 Vbeta primers and 13 Jbeta primers. The method was immunoSEQ multiplex PCR; TCRdb's version includes in-frame clones alone and lacks a portion of them. The sample lists 220,000 or so clones; about 74% were seen once. The sequencing input was PBMCs. The clonotype originates from a woman aged 25 to 39 in good health and CMV-seronegative. The gene calls are TRBV5-6 and TRBJ2-6; 9 positions match TRBD1. The CDR3 DNA reads as TGTGCCAGCAGTTTGCTGACAGGGGGAAGAGATGGGGCCAACGTCCTGACTTTC. This translates into CASSLLTGGRDGANVLTF.